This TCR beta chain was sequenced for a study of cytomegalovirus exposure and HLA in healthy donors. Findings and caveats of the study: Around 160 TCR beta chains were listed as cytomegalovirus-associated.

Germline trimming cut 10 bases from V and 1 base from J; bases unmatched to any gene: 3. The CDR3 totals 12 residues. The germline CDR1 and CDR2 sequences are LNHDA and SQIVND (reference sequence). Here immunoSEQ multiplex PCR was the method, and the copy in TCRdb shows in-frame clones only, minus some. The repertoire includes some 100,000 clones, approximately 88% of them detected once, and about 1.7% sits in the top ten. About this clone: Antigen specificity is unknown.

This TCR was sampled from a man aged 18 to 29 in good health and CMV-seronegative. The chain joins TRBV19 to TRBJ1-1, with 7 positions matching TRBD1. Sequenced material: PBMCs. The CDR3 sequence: CATGQKNTEAFF. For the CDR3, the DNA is TGTGCCACGGGACAGAAGAACACTGAAGCTTTCTTT.